This T cell receptor beta chain emerged from a study of graft-versus-host responses after intestinal transplantation. Data came from immunoSEQ multiplex PCR; TCRdb stores just in-frame clones and leaves some out. The sample includes roughly 10,000 clones, about 33% of them seen just once. Broader study findings: Recipient marrow harbored GvH clones, some of which surfaced first in ileum or blood.

By share, this clone ranks as medium-sized. The receptor was isolated from a human patient who was an organ donor for intestinal transplantation. Here the sequenced sample was alloreactive CD4+ T cells from a mixed lymphocyte reaction culture, taken before transplantation. Subset described: CFSE-low proliferating T cells sorted from approximately 6-day pre-transplant mixed lymphocyte reaction (GvH or HvG direction).

The CDR3 protein is CASSLAGNTEAFF. For the CDR3, the DNA is TGCGCCAGCAGCTTGGCAGGGAACACTGAAGCTTTCTTT. The rearrangement uses TRBV5-1 and TRBJ1-1; D call uncertain. V was pared by 0 bases and J by 1 base, with 4 bases between. The CDR3 contains 13 residues. Germline values: CDR1 SGHRS, CDR2 YFSETQ.